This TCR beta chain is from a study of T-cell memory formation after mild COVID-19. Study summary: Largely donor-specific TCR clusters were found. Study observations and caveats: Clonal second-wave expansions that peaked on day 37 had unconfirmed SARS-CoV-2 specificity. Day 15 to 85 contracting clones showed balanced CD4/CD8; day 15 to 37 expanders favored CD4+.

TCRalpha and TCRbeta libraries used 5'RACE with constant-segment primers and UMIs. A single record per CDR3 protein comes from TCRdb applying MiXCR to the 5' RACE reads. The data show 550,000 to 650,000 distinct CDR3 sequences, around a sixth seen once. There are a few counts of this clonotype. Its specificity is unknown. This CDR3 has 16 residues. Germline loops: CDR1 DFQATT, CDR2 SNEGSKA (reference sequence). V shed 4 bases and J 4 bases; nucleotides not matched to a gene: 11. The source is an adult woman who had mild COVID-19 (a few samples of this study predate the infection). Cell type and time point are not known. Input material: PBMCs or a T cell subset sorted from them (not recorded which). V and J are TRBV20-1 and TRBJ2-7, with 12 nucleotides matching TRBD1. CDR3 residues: CSATQAGDRGLYEQYF. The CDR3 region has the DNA TGCAGTGCTACTCAGGCTGGGGACAGGGGGCTGTACGAGCAGTACTTC.